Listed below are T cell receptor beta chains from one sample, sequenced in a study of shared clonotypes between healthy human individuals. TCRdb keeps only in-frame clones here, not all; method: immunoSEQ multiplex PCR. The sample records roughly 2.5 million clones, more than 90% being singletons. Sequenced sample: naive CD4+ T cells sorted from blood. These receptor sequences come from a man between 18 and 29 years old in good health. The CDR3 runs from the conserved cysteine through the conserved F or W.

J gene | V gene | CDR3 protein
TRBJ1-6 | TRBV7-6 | CASSLEVMNNSPLHF
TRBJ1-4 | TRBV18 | CASSPLAGATNEKLFF
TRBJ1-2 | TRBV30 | CAWSGTGGIRNYGYTF
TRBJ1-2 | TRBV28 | CASRSGGVRGYTF
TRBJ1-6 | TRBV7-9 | CASSPGQGAGNSPLHF
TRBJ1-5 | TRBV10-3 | CAISEGRGANQPQHF
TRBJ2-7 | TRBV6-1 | CASNAQSSYEQYF
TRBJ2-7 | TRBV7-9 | CASSFTIQGTEQYF
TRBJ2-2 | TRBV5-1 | CASSLGRLTGELFF
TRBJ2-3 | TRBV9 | CASSVEYLSTDTQYF
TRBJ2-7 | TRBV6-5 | CASSYIRDREYEQYF
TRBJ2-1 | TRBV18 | CASSRGTGSYNEQFF
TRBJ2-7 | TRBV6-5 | CASSTSGNYEQYF
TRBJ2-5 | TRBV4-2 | CASNLRETQYF
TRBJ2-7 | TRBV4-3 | CASSQAYAGTGGGYEQYF
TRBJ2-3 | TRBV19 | CASSLDRGGDTQYF
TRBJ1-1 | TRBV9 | CASSARTNTEAFF
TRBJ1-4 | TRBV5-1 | CASSLGLGRGSATNEKLFF
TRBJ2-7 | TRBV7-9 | CASSLQGNEQYF
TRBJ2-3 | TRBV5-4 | CASRRTSGTTDTQYF
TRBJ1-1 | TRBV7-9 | CASSLTPDTEAFF
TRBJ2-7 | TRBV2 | CASSEGRSSYEQYF
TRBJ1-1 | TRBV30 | CAWSERSGTGVYGEAFF
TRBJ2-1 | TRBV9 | CASSVGVSGLPYNEQFF
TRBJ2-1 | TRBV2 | CASSVRSYNEQFF
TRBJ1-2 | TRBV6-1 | CASSDPPVRYLGYTF
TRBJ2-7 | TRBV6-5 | CASSYSAGTYEQYF
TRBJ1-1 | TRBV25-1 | CASSAYTGDHTEAFF
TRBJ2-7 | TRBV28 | CASTAGSYEQYF
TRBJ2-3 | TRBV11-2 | CASSLDSRTQYF
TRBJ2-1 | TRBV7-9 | CASANLRGEDNEQFF
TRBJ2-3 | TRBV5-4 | CASSWKKQGADTQYF
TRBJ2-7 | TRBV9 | CASSVNPGDRDRVWEQYF
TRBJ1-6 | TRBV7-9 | CASTEGNSPLHF
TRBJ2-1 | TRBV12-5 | CASGSNEQFF
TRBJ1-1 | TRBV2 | CASSEARSPRGATEAFF
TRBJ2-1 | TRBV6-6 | CASSPNDRGVYNEQFF
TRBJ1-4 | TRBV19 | CASRGPRDRREKLFF
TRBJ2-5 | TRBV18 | CANAGDSQETQYF
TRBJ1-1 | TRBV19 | CASTISGHRNTEAFF
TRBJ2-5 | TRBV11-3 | CASSPGTGAQETQYF
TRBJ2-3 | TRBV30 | CAWRRTGGTDTQYF
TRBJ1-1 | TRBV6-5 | CASRFRGHTEAFF
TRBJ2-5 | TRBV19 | CASSEGQTYQETQYF
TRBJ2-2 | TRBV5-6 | CASSLFQRLNTGELFF
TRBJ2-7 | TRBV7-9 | CASSPPGGGHREQYF
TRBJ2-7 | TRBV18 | CASSPGQGFYEQYF
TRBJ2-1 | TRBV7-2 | CASSVREESSYNEQFF
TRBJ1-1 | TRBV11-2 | CASSLYWGPEAFF
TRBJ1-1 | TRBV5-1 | CASSSGLQGRMNTEAFF
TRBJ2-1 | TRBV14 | CASSQEEYRGNNEQFF
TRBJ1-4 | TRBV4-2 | CASSRAGENEKLFF
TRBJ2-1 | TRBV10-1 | CASSEGTSGANEQFF
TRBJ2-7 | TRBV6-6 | CASSAPGYTSYEQYF
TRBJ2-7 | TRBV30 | CASSGTGVQEQYF
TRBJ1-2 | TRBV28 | CASKETGGFGYTF
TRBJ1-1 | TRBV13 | CASSLFPGRDTEAFF
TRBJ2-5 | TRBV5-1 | CASSVTGSQETQYF
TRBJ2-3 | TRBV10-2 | CASRRAASTDTQYF